This is a list of T cell receptor beta chains from one sample in a study of T cell repertoires in cytomegalovirus infection. TCRdb re-called the reads with MiXCR, one entry per CDR3 protein. The table lists about 310,000 distinct CDR3 sequences, roughly 15% of them singletons, with around 12% in the top ten. Specimen: PBMCs. The origin of the receptors is a human donor in good health (CMV status not recorded). Some clones in this sample may be carry-over from other donors' samples. CDR3s include the opening cysteine and the closing phenylalanine or tryptophan. The D gene is left open where the match is weak. Size tells how often a clone was seen (once, few, many) or the class of an expanded clone, and some rows leave it out.

>TRBD1|TRBJ1-4|TRBV7-9|NA
TGTGCCAGCAGCTCCAGACAGGGGACTAATGAAAAACTGTTTTTT
CASSSRQGTNEKLFF
>TRBD1|TRBJ2-3|TRBV6-1|many
TGTGCCAGCAGTACGACAGGGGTCCGGACAGATACGCAGTATTTT
CASSTTGVRTDTQYF
>TRBD1|TRBJ2-7|TRBV12-3/TRBV12-4|NA
TGTGCCAGCAGTTTTGGACAGGGGACCTACGAGCAGTACTTC
CASSFGQGTYEQYF
>NA|TRBJ1-1|TRBV6-2/TRBV6-3|NA
TGTGCCAGCAGGGACAGCACTGAAGCTTTCTTT
CASRDSTEAFF
>TRBD1|TRBJ2-4|TRBV5-1|few
TGCGCCAGCAGCCCGAACCCCGGGACAGAAGCCAAAAACATTCAGTACTTC
CASSPNPGTEAKNIQYF
>TRBD2|TRBJ2-1|TRBV2|NA
TGTGCCAGCTCCCCAGCGGGGTGGAACAATGAGCAGTTCTTC
CASSPAGWNNEQFF
>NA|TRBJ2-1|TRBV28|many
TGTGCCAGCAGTTTCTCGGACAGAAGTGAGCAGTTCTTC
CASSFSDRSEQFF
>NA|TRBJ1-2|TRBV20-1|once
TGCAGTGCTAGAATGGGGGCAGGGATGGGTTCTGACTATGGCTACACCTTC
CSARMGAGMGSDYGYTF
>TRBD1|TRBJ1-5|TRBV6-6|many
TGTGCCAGCAGTCCCCAATCCGACAGGGAGGGCAATCAGCCCCAGCATTTT
CASSPQSDREGNQPQHF
>NA|TRBJ1-2|TRBV3-1|NA
TGTGCCAGCAGCCAAGATGTCAACTATGGCTACACCTTC
CASSQDVNYGYTF
>NA|TRBJ1-5|TRBV7-6|few
TGTGCCAGCAGCCCCGAGGGGGTTGGGAGCAATCAGCCCCAGCATTTT
CASSPEGVGSNQPQHF
>NA|TRBJ1-4|TRBV6-6|NA
TGTGCCAGCAGTGCATCGCTAGCAACTAATGAAAAACTGTTTTTT
CASSASLATNEKLFF
>TRBD2|TRBJ2-2|TRBV2|NA
TGTGCCAGCAGTGGGGGACTAGAGGGCACCGGGGAGCTGTTTTTT
CASSGGLEGTGELFF
>TRBD2|TRBJ2-1|TRBV12-5|few
TGTGCTAGTGGTATCGGACTAGCGACAGATGAGCAGTTCTTC
CASGIGLATDEQFF
>NA|TRBJ2-3|TRBV7-9|few
TGTGCCAGCAGCTTAGGGGGACCAAGGCCAGATACGCAGTATTTT
CASSLGGPRPDTQYF
>TRBD2|TRBJ2-3|TRBV28|NA
TGTGCCAGCAGTGAGACTAGCGGCCCTAGCACAGATACGCAGTATTTT
CASSETSGPSTDTQYF
>NA|TRBJ1-5|TRBV7-2|many
TGTGCCAGCAGCCTAATGGGGGGGACGGGAAGCAATCAGCCCCAGCATTTT
CASSLMGGTGSNQPQHF
>NA|TRBJ2-1|TRBV20-1|few
TGCAGTGCCGCGGGGATTCTCTACAATGAGCAGTTCTTC
CSAAGILYNEQFF
>NA|TRBJ2-5|TRBV11-1|few
TGTGCCAGCAGCTTAAGGACCAAAGAGACCCAGTACTTC
CASSLRTKETQYF
>TRBD2|TRBJ2-2|TRBV6-1|few
TGTGCCAGCCACGGGCCAGCGGGGGGGCCGGTCGGGGAGCTGTTTTTT
CASHGPAGGPVGELFF
>NA|TRBJ1-1|TRBV19|once
TGTGCCAGTAATCGAGGGTGGACTGAAGCTTTCTTT
CASNRGWTEAFF
>NA|TRBJ2-5|TRBV6-5|few
TGTGCCAGCAGTAGGGGTATTGGTGGTACGGGAGAGACCCAGTACTTC
CASSRGIGGTGETQYF
>TRBD1|TRBJ2-5|TRBV6-1|many
TGTGCCAGCAGTTTAGGACAGGGGTTGGCTGAGACCCAGTACTTC
CASSLGQGLAETQYF
>NA|TRBJ2-2|TRBV14|few
TGTGCCAGCAGCCAAGGGAGAGCTTCGAACACCGGGGAGCTGTTTTTT
CASSQGRASNTGELFF
>TRBD1|TRBJ2-1|TRBV18|NA
TGTGCCAGCTCACCCGGGACAGGACACAATGAGCAGTTCTTC
CASSPGTGHNEQFF
>TRBD1|TRBJ1-1|TRBV10-3|NA
TGTGCCATCAGTGTCCAGGGGGGGGTCAAGGCTGGCACTGAAGCTTTCTTT
CAISVQGGVKAGTEAFF
>TRBD1|TRBJ1-1|TRBV7-2|few
TGTGCCAGCAGCCGACGAAGACAGGGAACTGAAGCTTTCTTT
CASSRRRQGTEAFF
>TRBD1|TRBJ1-2|TRBV7-9|NA
TGTGCCATTGGACAGGGGGGCGATGGCTACACCTTC
CAIGQGGDGYTF
>NA|TRBJ2-3|TRBV20-1|NA
TGCAGTGCCCAAGCTTCCCTGGCTGCCGATACGCAGTATTTT
CSAQASLAADTQYF
>NA|TRBJ1-2|TRBV20-1|NA
TGCAGTGCTTCGACAGAATCAAACTATGGCTACACCTTC
CSASTESNYGYTF
>TRBD1|TRBJ2-7|TRBV6-1|NA
TGTGCCAGCAATCCCGGGACAGGGGTTTCCTACGAGCAGTACTTC
CASNPGTGVSYEQYF
>NA|TRBJ1-5|TRBV5-1|NA
TGCGCCAGCAGCTTGGGTACATGGGATAATCAGCCCCAGCATTTT
CASSLGTWDNQPQHF
>NA|TRBJ2-7|TRBV20-1|NA
TGCAGTGCTGTCGCGCGTCAGGGTGGCGAGCAGTACTTC
CSAVARQGGEQYF
>NA|TRBJ1-2|TRBV6-5|many
TGTGCCAGCAGTTACGGGGACAAGAACTATGGCTACACCTTC
CASSYGDKNYGYTF
>NA|TRBJ2-1|TRBV20-1|NA
TGCAGTGGCGTAGCCCAGGGCGTCGATGAGCAGTTCTTC
CSGVAQGVDEQFF
>NA|TRBJ2-6|TRBV29-1|few
TGCAGCGTTGAAGAAGAGGGGGAGGCTGGGGCCAACGTCCTGACTTTC
CSVEEEGEAGANVLTF
>NA|TRBJ2-4|TRBV20-1|NA
TGCAGTGCTCCGGATCGGGTGGTGGCCAAAAACATTCAGTACTTC
CSAPDRVVAKNIQYF
>NA|TRBJ1-1|TRBV28|few
TGTGCCAGTGGGGGGGTTGAGAACACTGAAGCTTTCTTT
CASGGVENTEAFF
>NA|TRBJ2-5|TRBV7-7|few
TGTGCTAGCAGCTGGAGGAGTGGAGAGACCCAGTACTTC
CASSWRSGETQYF
>NA|TRBJ1-6|TRBV7-2|many
TGTGCCAGCAGCCTCCAGGGACGTCCTATTGATTCACCCCTCCACTTT
CASSLQGRPIDSPLHF
>NA|TRBJ2-7|TRBV28|NA
TGTGCCAGCAAACGAGGCGGAAGCTCCTACGAGCAGTACTTC
CASKRGGSSYEQYF
>TRBD1|TRBJ2-3|TRBV10-3|many
TGTGCCATCAGTGTTGACAGGGACCCCACAGATACGCAGTATTTT
CAISVDRDPTDTQYF
>NA|TRBJ2-2|TRBV4-2|few
TGTGCCAGCAGCGGGGTTAGCACCGGGGAGCTGTTTTTT
CASSGVSTGELFF
>TRBD2|TRBJ2-1|TRBV19|many
TGTGCCAGTAGTATAGAGACTAGCGGGGGAGCATATCACAATGAGCAGTTCTTC
CASSIETSGGAYHNEQFF
>NA|TRBJ2-2|TRBV25-1|NA
TGTGCCAGCAGTGAATATAACAGCCCCGTGGGGGAGCTGTTTTTT
CASSEYNSPVGELFF
>TRBD2|TRBJ2-5|TRBV4-1|NA
TGCGCCAGCAGCCAAGATTCGAGCGGGGGAAGGTTGCAGACCCAGTACTTC
CASSQDSSGGRLQTQYF
>NA|TRBJ1-2|TRBV7-8|many
TGTGCCAGCAGCCTTTATGCCGACCTACCGGGAGGCTACACCTTC
CASSLYADLPGGYTF
>NA|TRBJ2-7|TRBV7-2|NA
TGTGCCAGCAGCTTAGAGAGGTGGGGGGGCGGGGAGCAGTACTTC
CASSLERWGGGEQYF
>TRBD1|TRBJ2-2|TRBV20-1|few
TGCAGTGCTAGAGACTCATGGGACAGGGGAGGCACCGGGGAGCTGTTTTTT
CSARDSWDRGGTGELFF
>NA|TRBJ2-7|TRBV28|many
TGTGCCAGCAGTCGACCCTCCTACGAGCAGTACTTC
CASSRPSYEQYF
>NA|TRBJ1-2|TRBV28|NA
TGTGCCAGCAGTAGGGACGGAACTAACTATGGCTACACCTTC
CASSRDGTNYGYTF
>NA|TRBJ1-1|TRBV28|NA
TGTGCCAGCAGTCTAATACTTGACACGAACACTGAAGCTTTCTTT
CASSLILDTNTEAFF